A selection of T cell receptor beta chains follows, all from one sample in a study of tumor-infiltrating lymphocytes in primary liver carcinoma. MiXCR, applied by TCRdb to the multiplex PCR reads, yields one record per CDR3 protein. The sample lists approximately 300,000 distinct CDR3 sequences; 50% to 70% were seen once. The source material was peripheral blood. The receptor set was obtained from a man aged 40-49 years with primary liver carcinoma and hepatitis B virus infection. Each CDR3 is given with its conserved first and last residue. D genes are given only for firm matches. A clone size is listed for some rows: how often the clone was seen (once, few, many), or a class if it is expanded.

TRBD1	TRBJ1-2	.	TRBV5-1	CASSDEGQGDGYGYTF	TGCGCCAGCAGCGATGAAGGACAGGGGGATGGCTATGGCTACACCTTC
.	TRBJ1-4	many	TRBV6-1	CASSEGTSSEKLFF	TGTGCCAGCAGTGAAGGGACATCGTCTGAAAAACTGTTTTTT
TRBD2	TRBJ2-7	once	TRBV12-3/TRBV12-4	CASGKGTSVSEQYF	TGTGCCAGCGGCAAAGGGACTAGCGTGAGCGAGCAGTACTTC
.	TRBJ2-7	.	TRBV4-2	CASSQIGSSIKRYF	TGTGCCAGCAGCCAAATCGGGAGTTCCATCAAGCGGTACTTC
.	TRBJ1-1	.	TRBV6-6	CTSREQDEAFF	TGTACCAGCAGGGAACAGGATGAAGCTTTCTTT
.	TRBJ2-3	.	TRBV24-1	CATSDDGINTQYF	TGTGCCACCAGTGATGACGGGATCAATACGCAGTATTTT
.	TRBJ2-6	.	TRBV24-1	CATSGADSEANVLTF	TGTGCCACCAGTGGGGCGGACTCTGAGGCCAACGTCCTGACTTTC
.	TRBJ2-7	many	TRBV6-2/TRBV6-3	CASSPLRGAPLGEQYF	TGTGCCAGCAGCCCCCTTCGGGGGGCACCCCTCGGCGAGCAGTACTTC
.	TRBJ1-1	many	TRBV7-9	CASSFPGTASAFF	TGTGCCAGCAGCTTCCCGGGGACGGCTTCAGCTTTCTTT
.	TRBJ1-5	once	TRBV4-3	CASSHSWGVDQPRHF	TGCGCTAGCAGCCATTCTTGGGGGGTTGATCAGCCCCGGCATTTT
.	TRBJ2-7	many	TRBV11-2	CASSMGGIYEQYF	TGTGCCAGCAGCATGGGCGGGATATACGAGCAGTACTTC
TRBD2	TRBJ2-4	.	TRBV4-1	CASSTGTSGSGYEAKNIQYF	TGCGCCAGCAGCACCGGGACTAGCGGGAGTGGATATGAAGCCAAAAACATTCAGTACTTC
.	TRBJ2-4	many	TRBV6-5	CASSPQRAKNIQYF	TGTGCCAGCAGTCCCCAAAGAGCCAAAAACATTCAGTACTTC
.	TRBJ2-7	few	TRBV30	CAWSVGEQYF	TGTGCCTGGAGTGTTGGCGAGCAGTACTTC
.	TRBJ2-2	.	TRBV11-1	CTSSPEGQGGTGELFF	TGTACCAGCAGCCCCGAGGGGCAGGGAGGCACCGGAGAGCTGTTTTTT
TRBD1	TRBJ2-6	once	TRBV30	CAWRTGSSGANVLTF	TGTGCCTGGAGGACAGGGAGCTCTGGGGCCAACGTCCTGACTTTC
.	TRBJ2-7	.	TRBV20-1	CSARVPGVSPYEQYF	TGCAGTGCTAGAGTTCCGGGGGTGTCCCCCTACGAGCAGTACTTC
.	TRBJ1-3	.	TRBV5-5	CASSFFKGNSGNTIYF	TGTGCCAGCAGCTTTTTTAAGGGAAACTCTGGAAACACCATATATTTC
.	TRBJ1-3	many	TRBV6-1	CASSEVRGNTIYF	TGTGCCAGCAGTGAAGTCCGCGGAAACACCATATATTTT
.	TRBJ2-2	.	TRBV7-9	CANSPWNSNTGELLF	TGTGCAAACAGCCCTTGGAACAGCAACACCGGGGAGCTGCTTTTT
.	TRBJ2-3	.	TRBV19	CASRDGNPADTQYF	TGTGCCAGTAGGGACGGGAACCCCGCAGATACGCAGTATTTT
TRBD2	TRBJ2-7	.	TRBV18	CASPRSSGSYEQYF	TGTGCCAGCCCACGGAGTAGCGGGAGCTACGAGCAGTACTTC
TRBD1	TRBJ1-1	few	TRBV28	CASRGGTGKHTEAFF	TGTGCCAGCAGGGGGGGGACAGGCAAACACACTGAAGCTTTCTTT
.	TRBJ1-5	.	TRBV7-8	CASSSLGSSSQPQHF	TGTGCCAGCAGCTCACTCGGGAGTAGCAGTCAGCCCCAGCATTTT
TRBD2	TRBJ2-1	.	TRBV11-2	CASSLAGSSYNEQSF	TGCGCCAGCAGCTTAGCGGGTAGTTCCTACAATGAGCAGTCCTTC
.	TRBJ2-1	.	TRBV4-2	CANSQEGHQYDEQFF	TGTGCCAACAGCCAAGAGGGGCACCAATACGATGAGCAGTTCTTC
.	TRBJ2-2	.	TRBV11-3	CASSPVVLTGELFF	TGTGCCAGCAGCCCTGTGGTCCTCACCGGGGAGCTGTTTTTT
TRBD2	TRBJ2-3	.	TRBV12-3/TRBV12-4	CTSSPGTRLDTQYF	TGTACCAGTAGTCCAGGGACTAGACTAGATACGCAGTATTTT
.	TRBJ1-1	many	TRBV4-3	CASSQRWGSLNTEAFF	TGCGCCAGCAGCCAAAGGTGGGGGTCGCTGAACACTGAAGCTTTCTTT
.	TRBJ1-1	few	TRBV20-1	CSAPRPQQGNTEAFF	TGCAGTGCTCCGAGACCCCAACAGGGTAACACTGAAGCTTTCTTT
.	TRBJ2-2	once	TRBV12-5	CANATSNTVELFF	TGTGCTAATGCTACCTCGAACACCGTGGAGCTGTTTTTT
TRBD1	TRBJ2-5	.	TRBV11-2	CASSPRQGKETQYF	TGTGCCAGCAGCCCCAGACAGGGAAAGGAGACCCAATACTTC
TRBD2	TRBJ2-7	.	TRBV5-1	CASSFGTSGNEQYF	TGCGCCAGCAGCTTTGGGACTAGCGGGAACGAGCAGTACTTC
.	TRBJ2-1	.	TRBV12-3/TRBV12-4	CAGSGPRRTPPDEQFF	TGTGCCGGCAGTGGGCCCCGGCGGACCCCTCCGGACGAGCAGTTCTTC
.	TRBJ2-5	.	TRBV5-1	CASSLFGAGIETQYF	TGCGCCAGCAGCTTGTTCGGAGCTGGGATCGAGACCCAGTACTTC
.	TRBJ2-2	.	TRBV28	CASRQENTGELFF	TGTGCCAGCAGACAGGAAAACACCGGGGAGCTGTTTTTT
.	TRBJ2-7	many	TRBV6-1	CASRSLGASYEQYF	TGTGCCAGCAGGTCCCTCGGAGCTTCCTACGAGCAGTACTTC
.	TRBJ2-2	many	TRBV10-3	CATTAVSGAENTGELFF	TGTGCCACGACGGCGGTATCGGGAGCCGAGAACACCGGGGAGCTGTTTTTT
.	TRBJ1-3	many	TRBV12-3/TRBV12-4	CATGARSSGNTIYF	TGTGCTACTGGGGCGCGAAGCTCTGGAAACACCATATATTTT
.	TRBJ2-1	.	TRBV11-2	CATSLRDYNEQFF	TGTGCCACCAGCCTCCGGGATTACAATGAGCAGTTCTTC
TRBD2	TRBJ2-5	few	TRBV6-2/TRBV6-3	CASSPTTSGGAETQYF	TGTGCCAGCAGTCCTACGACTAGCGGGGGCGCGGAGACCCAGTACTTC
TRBD2	TRBJ2-7	.	TRBV28	CASSFPSGYPYEQYF	TGTGCCAGCAGTTTCCCTAGCGGGTACCCCTACGAGCAGTACTTC
.	TRBJ2-7	.	TRBV28	CALAGPWNGEQYF	TGTGCCCTAGCAGGCCCGTGGAACGGTGAGCAGTACTTC
.	TRBJ2-2	.	TRBV12-5	CASGFLLDTLCDTGELFF	TGTGCTAGTGGTTTCCTCCTAGACACCTTATGTGACACCGGGGAGCTGTTTTTT
.	TRBJ2-3	.	TRBV6-5	CANRPGGAYTQYF	TGTGCCAACAGGCCCGGGGGCGCATATACGCAGTATTTT
.	TRBJ2-1	few	TRBV20-1	CSVRGPSQQFF	TGCAGTGTCAGAGGACCTAGTCAGCAGTTCTTC
.	TRBJ1-4	.	TRBV5-1	CASQNLMGGNEKLFF	TGCGCCAGTCAGAACCTAATGGGCGGTAATGAAAAACTGTTTTTT
.	TRBJ1-2	.	TRBV24-1	CATSEATGNYGYTF	TGTGCCACCAGTGAGGCTACGGGGAACTATGGCTACACCTTC
TRBD1	TRBJ1-2	few	TRBV10-3	CAIAGTGIYGYTF	TGTGCCATCGCCGGGACAGGGATCTATGGCTACACCTTC
.	TRBJ2-1	.	TRBV5-1	CTSSLMGYNEQFF	TGCACCAGCAGCTTGATGGGGTACAATGAGCAGTTCTTC
TRBD1	TRBJ2-1	.	TRBV5-1	CASRLAKGQGYDEQFF	TGCGCCAGCAGGTTGGCCAAGGGACAGGGGTACGATGAGCAGTTCTTC
.	TRBJ2-1	.	TRBV6-1	CACSESAPRSYNEQFF	TGTGCCTGCAGTGAAAGTGCGCCGAGATCCTACAATGAGCAGTTCTTC
.	TRBJ2-2	.	TRBV5-1	CASSLDGYTGELFF	TGCGCCAGCAGTCTGGACGGGTACACCGGGGAGCTGTTTTTT
.	TRBJ2-7	many	TRBV13	CASSFRRLSYEQYF	TGTGCCAGCAGCTTTAGGCGTCTATCCTACGAGCAGTACTTC
TRBD2	TRBJ2-1	.	TRBV12-3/TRBV12-4	CANSSLAGVANEQFF	TGTGCCAACAGTTCACTAGCGGGAGTCGCTAATGAGCAGTTCTTC
.	TRBJ1-1	many	TRBV29-1	CSVVSGDRNTEAFF	TGCAGCGTCGTCTCGGGGGATCGGAACACTGAAGCTTTCTTT
TRBD2	TRBJ2-1	few	TRBV6-2/TRBV6-3	CASRTGTIPFHEQFF	TGTGCCAGCAGGACCGGGACTATTCCATTCCATGAGCAGTTCTTC
.	TRBJ1-2	.	TRBV6-6	CASSFGTLGGYTF	TGTGCCAGCAGTTTCGGGACTTTAGGTGGCTACACCTTC
.	TRBJ2-3	.	TRBV7-9	CASSPMAGATDTQYF	TGTGCCAGCAGCCCGATGGCCGGGGCAACAGATACGCAGTATTTT
.	TRBJ2-5	.	TRBV29-1	CSVGGGETQYF	TGCAGCGTAGGGGGGGGAGAGACCCAGTACTTC